This T cell receptor (beta chain) was profiled in a study of blood T cell repertoires in COVID-19. The table came from immunoSEQ multiplex PCR; TCRdb's copy has only in-frame clones and leaves some out. The repertoire includes 290,000 or so clones, around 87% of them detected once, and roughly 1.3% sits in the top ten. Germline V CDR1 and CDR2: SGHKS, YYEKEE (reference sequence). This CDR3 contains 14 residues. The V end was cut by 2 bases, the J end by 5 bases, with 13 bases between. The chain has TRBV5-5 and TRBJ2-5; D perhaps matches TRBD2 (5 bases). This receptor was identified in a man aged 65 to 85 with acute or convalescent COVID-19. The sequenced sample consisted of peripheral blood. The CDR3 nucleotides are TGTGCCAGCAGCTTCAGGCTAGCTGGGGAGACCCAGTACTTC. It is translated as CASSFRLAGETQYF.